One sample yielded the 21 T cell receptor beta chains listed below, sequenced in a study of T cell changes during pregnancy in multiple sclerosis. The assay was immunoSEQ multiplex PCR, and TCRdb's table has in-frame clones only and misses some. The top ten clones hold approximately 0.61% of a sample with tens of thousands of clones, about 93% of them seen once. Sample: CD4+ T cells from peripheral blood mononuclear cells, taken in the third trimester of pregnancy. Receptors were obtained from a female donor with multiple sclerosis, enrolled in a pregnancy study.

The V gene is TRBV5-1, the J gene TRBJ2-1; 8 nucleotides align to TRBD2. This CDR3 has 16 residues. CDR1 SGHRS and CDR2 YFSETQ come from the germline V gene. Trimming cost V 4 bases and J 0 bases; bases outside gene matches: 6. Written as DNA, the CDR3 is TGCGCCAGCAGCGCCGGGGGGGGAGGCTCCTACAATGAGCAGTTCTTC. The encoded protein is CASSAGGGGSYNEQFF.

The chain has TRBV2 and TRBJ1-2; the D is unclear. CDR3 length: 12 amino acids. Trimming removed 6 bases at V and 5 bases at J, with 10 bases between. Germline lookup yields CDR1 SNHLY and CDR2 FYNNEI. CDR3 residues: CASRLGGYGYTF. In DNA, the CDR3 is TGTGCCAGCAGGCTGGGAGGATATGGCTACACCTTC.

The chain is built from TRBV7-9 and TRBJ2-1, with D possibly matching TRBD1 (5 bases). The V and J ends lost 5 bases and 13 bases respectively, with 24 bases between them. CDR3 length: 15 residues. Germline CDR1 reads SEHNR; CDR2 reads FQNEAQ (reference sequence). This CDR3 is CASSATTLLGRGQFF. CDR3 nucleotide sequence: TGTGCCAGCAGCGCCACGACGCTTTTGGGGCGTGGTCAGTTCTTC.

This chain joins TRBV5-1 and TRBJ2-7; D is ambiguous. The V gene's germline CDR1 is SGHRS and CDR2 YFSETQ. The V end lost 0 bases, the J end lost 7 bases, and 14 bases lay between the germline ends. This CDR3 is 14 amino acids long. In nucleotides, the CDR3 is TGCGCCAGCAGCTTGGGGTACTCTGTGCGGGAGCAGTACTTC. It yields the protein CASSLGYSVREQYF.

The genes are TRBV6-5 and TRBJ2-1; TRBD2 agrees at 10 bases. Germline CDR1 is MNHEY and CDR2 is SVGAGI. V was pared by 4 bases and J by 6 bases, with 9 bases of the junction left unmatched. The CDR3 extends over 16 amino acids. The CDR3 coding sequence is TGTGCCAGCAGTTCCCAGCGGGGGGGCCCTGCCAATGAGCAGTTCTTC. Amino acid sequence: CASSSQRGGPANEQFF.

The chain employs TRBV5-1 and TRBJ1-1; the match to TRBD1 covers 7 bases. J lost 7 bases, V lost 0 bases, and 3 bases had no gene match. The germline V gene encodes CDR1 SGHRS and CDR2 YFSETQ. The CDR3 length is 13 residues. The CDR3 spells CASSLGQGIEAFF. CDR3 nucleotide sequence: TGCGCCAGCAGCTTGGGACAGGGTATTGAAGCTTTCTTT.

This chain links TRBV4-1 with TRBJ1-2; weak D call: TRBD1 (5 bases). V was trimmed by 0 bases and J by 3 bases, leaving 11 bases between them. CDR1 is MGHRA, CDR2 YSYEKL, per germline. This CDR3 is built from 15 residues. The CDR3 region has the DNA TGCGCCAGCAGCCAAGAGGAGGGGCAGGACTATGGCTACACCTTC. It codes for CASSQEEGQDYGYTF.

This clone was observed a few times. This sequence joins TRBV27 and TRBJ1-2; D may be TRBD1 (5 bases). This CDR3 is 13 amino acids long. The V and J ends lost 5 bases and 6 bases respectively, with 13 bases between them. Germline loops: CDR1 MNHEY, CDR2 SMNVEV (reference sequence). In DNA, the CDR3 is TGTGCCAGCAGTCACGGGGGGGGTGATGGCTACACCTTC. It specifies CASSHGGGDGYTF.

V usage is TRBV2 and J usage is TRBJ2-7; the D gene is possibly TRBD1 (5 bases). Germline lookup yields CDR1 SNHLY and CDR2 FYNNEI. V lost 8 bases and J lost 0, with 8 bases in between. The CDR3 contains 12 residues. CDR3 residues: CASVRASYEQYF. For the CDR3, the DNA is TGTGCCAGCGTCAGGGCCTCCTACGAGCAGTACTTC. Using reference TRBV2 and TRBJ2-7 for the parts outside the CDR3, the full variable domain is EPEVTQTPSHQVTQMGQEVILRCVPISNHLYFYWYRQILGQKVEFLVSFYNNEISEKSEIFDDQFSVERPDGSNFTLKIRSTKLEDSAMYFCASVRASYEQYFGPGTRLTVT.

This sequence joins TRBV9 and TRBJ2-1, with 14 bases lining up with TRBD2. There are 17 residues in the CDR3. Germline values: CDR1 SGDLS, CDR2 YYNGEE. Losses at the gene ends were 0 bases for V and 9 bases for J; bases not matched to a gene: 8. The CDR3 loop is CASSVEGTSGRRSEQFF. The DNA of the CDR3 is TGTGCCAGCAGCGTAGAGGGGACTAGCGGGAGAAGGAGTGAGCAGTTCTTC.

The genes are TRBV19 and TRBJ2-5; no firm D call. Trimming took off 3 bases at V and 7 bases at J, with 12 bases between the two ends. Germline V lookup: CDR1 LNHDA, CDR2 SQIVND (reference sequence). The CDR3 is 13 residues long. Written as DNA, the CDR3 is TGTGCCAGTAGTATGTCTGTTGGGCGGACCCAGTACTTC. Amino acids: CASSMSVGRTQYF. The full variable domain, in which reference TRBV19 and TRBJ2-5 provide the parts outside the CDR3, is DGGITQSPKYLFRKEGQNVTLSCEQNLNHDAMYWYRQDPGQGLRLIYYSQIVNDFQKGDIAEGYSVSREKKESFPLTVTSAQKNPTAFYLCASSMSVGRTQYFGPGTRLLVL.

The V and J genes are TRBV5-5 and TRBJ1-2, with TRBD1 matching 10 bases. J was trimmed by 5 bases and V by 1 base; bases with no gene match: 8. Germline CDR1 and CDR2: SGHKS and YYEKEE (reference sequence). This CDR3 contains 16 residues. The CDR3 bases are TGTGCCAGCAGCTTGTATCTCTGGGGACAGGGGTATGGCTACACCTTC. This translates into CASSLYLWGQGYGYTF.

The chain links TRBV14 to TRBJ2-1; 8 positions agree with TRBD2. Unmatched junction bases numbered 15, after V lost 2 bases and J lost 0 bases. The length of the CDR3 is 20 residues. Looked up from germline, CDR1 is SGHDN and CDR2 is FVKESK. The CDR3: CASSQLKRGPMMSSYNEQFF. DNA for the CDR3: TGTGCCAGCAGCCAACTCAAGCGGGGGCCGATGATGAGCTCCTACAATGAGCAGTTCTTC.

DNA of the CDR3: TGTGCCAGCAGCTCTACAGGGCGCCCAGGGACTAATGAAAAACTGTTTTTT. The encoded protein is CASSSTGRPGTNEKLFF. The chain carries TRBV5-5 and TRBJ1-4, with a tentative D call TRBD1 (6 bases). Trimming shortened V by 3 bases and J by 2 bases, and 17 bases separated the two germline ends. CDR3 length: 17 residues. Germline V gene lookup returns CDR1 SGHKS and CDR2 YYEKEE (reference sequence).

A few counts support this clone. The chain recombines TRBV2 with TRBJ1-1, with 7 bases matching TRBD1. V gave up 6 bases and J gave up 5 bases; unmatched junction bases: 9. CDR1 SNHLY and CDR2 FYNNEI come from the germline V gene. The CDR3 runs 14 residues. The CDR3 reads CASRLGQRRTEAFF. For the CDR3, the DNA is TGTGCCAGCAGACTGGGACAGCGAAGGACTGAAGCTTTCTTT.

The gene calls are TRBV4-1 and TRBJ2-5; 14 nucleotides align to TRBD2. The V gene's germline CDR1 is MGHRA and CDR2 YSYEKL. Unmatched junction bases numbered 12, after V lost 1 base and J lost 5 bases. The CDR3 sequence is 19 residues long. The CDR3 region is CASSQGDGTSGGTRETQYF. CDR3 sequence (DNA): TGCGCCAGCAGCCAAGGAGATGGGACTAGCGGGGGAACCAGGGAGACCCAGTACTTC.

The V and J genes are TRBV5-1 and TRBJ2-5; TRBD1 might be the D (6 bases). Trimming removed 0 bases at V and 5 bases at J, with 11 bases between. The length of the CDR3 is 14 residues. Per the germline V gene, CDR1 is SGHRS and CDR2 is YFSETQ. The chain's CDR3 is CASSLDRVAETQYF. The CDR3 DNA is TGCGCCAGCAGCTTGGACAGGGTGGCTGAGACCCAGTACTTC. Drawing the rest from reference TRBV5-1 and TRBJ2-5, the complete variable domain is KAGVTQTPRYLIKTRGQQVTLSCSPISGHRSVSWYQQTPGQGLQFLFEYFSETQRNKGNFPGRFSGRQFSNSRSEMNVSTLELGDSALYLCASSLDRVAETQYFGPGTRLLVL.

The chain combines TRBV5-1 with TRBJ1-2; 7 bases are a match to TRBD1. The CDR3 contains 15 residues. J was trimmed by 1 base and V by 4 bases; bases with no gene match: 7. Germline V lookup: CDR1 SGHRS, CDR2 YFSETQ. Here the CDR3 DNA reads TGCGCCAGCAGCCCGGGACAGCAAGTTAACTATGGCTACACCTTC. Amino acids: CASSPGQQVNYGYTF.

The genes are TRBV2 and TRBJ2-7; 7 bases line up with TRBD1. V was pared by 1 base and J by 4 bases, with 4 bases of the junction left unmatched. Germline values: CDR1 SNHLY, CDR2 FYNNEI. The CDR3 sequence is 14 residues long. CDR3 sequence (DNA): TGTGCCAGCAGTGAAGGGCAGGGGGTTTACGAGCAGTACTTC. Its translation is CASSEGQGVYEQYF.

J is TRBJ2-7 and V is TRBV5-5; 11 bases agree with TRBD2. Germline CDR1 reads SGHKS; CDR2 reads YYEKEE (reference sequence). Unmatched junction bases numbered 18, after V lost 4 bases and J lost 3 bases. This CDR3 is 19 amino acids long. CDR3: CASSPLLRGSGTSGYEQYF. CDR3 nucleotide sequence: TGTGCCAGCAGCCCGCTCCTAAGGGGATCCGGGACTAGCGGCTACGAGCAGTACTTC.

The chain has TRBV5-4 and TRBJ1-2; TRBD1 agrees at 10 bases. The germline V gene has CDR1 SGHNT and CDR2 YYREEE (reference sequence). The CDR3 has 14 amino acids. Trimming at V came to 3 bases and at J to 4 bases, leaving 3 bases not matched to a gene. CDR3 in amino acids: CASSSGQGTYGYTF. CDR3 nucleotides: TGTGCCAGCAGCTCGGGACAGGGGACCTATGGCTACACCTTC.